This entry lists 16 T cell receptor beta chains sequenced from one sample in a study of glioma-infiltrating T cells. TCR alpha and beta CDR3 regions were amplified from RNA using iRepertoire nested multiplex PCR. TCRdb re-called the multiplex PCR reads with MiXCR, one entry per CDR3 protein. The data show approximately 190,000 distinct CDR3 sequences, 32% seen once. Sequencing used glioma tissue, nonneoplastic brain tissue, or PBMCs (not recorded which). The source of these receptors is a human donor with low-grade glioma or glioblastoma, undergoing nonglioma brain surgery, or in good health (not recorded which).

In regard to this clonotype: This may come from a read error, since a much larger clone is one base off. This chain connects TRBV12-3 or TRBV12-4 to TRBJ1-1; D remains unclear. This CDR3 comprises 14 residues. The V and J ends lost 2 bases and 7 bases respectively, with 14 bases between them. This chain's CDR3 is CASSLIAEANEAFF. The CDR3 DNA reads TGTGCCAGCAGTTTAATCGCCGAGGCCAATGAAGCTTTCTTT.

Many counts were recorded for this clonotype. This chain connects TRBV15 to TRBJ2-7; 8 bases line up with TRBD1. Germline CDR1 LNHNV, CDR2 YYDKDF (reference sequence). V lost 0 bases and J lost 4; bases outside the gene matches: 8. The CDR3 runs to 16 residues. DNA for the CDR3: TGTGCCACCAGCAGAGATTTAACAGGGGGTGATTACGAGCAGTACTTC. Residues: CATSRDLTGGDYEQYF.

This clonotype was picked up many times. The chain carries TRBV7-2 and TRBJ2-1; possible D gene TRBD2, 5 bases. The CDR3 is 14 amino acids. The V gene's germline CDR1 is SGHTA and CDR2 FQGNSA. Trimming shortened V by 7 bases and J by 7 bases, and 17 bases separated the two germline ends. The CDR3 protein is CASTFTRERNEQFF. In DNA form, the CDR3 reads TGTGCCAGCACTTTTACGAGGGAGCGGAATGAGCAGTTCTTC. Supplemented by reference TRBV7-2 and TRBJ2-1, the full variable domain reads GAGVSQSPSNKVTEKGKDVELRCDPISGHTALYWYRQSLGQGLEFLIYFQGNSAPDKSGLPSDRFSAERTGGSVSTLTIQRTQQEDSAVYLCASTFTRERNEQFFGPGTRLTVL.

CDR3 nucleotide sequence: TGTGCCACCTCAACGTCTCAGGAGCTCTCTGGAAACACCATATATTTT. Translated, it gives CATSTSQELSGNTIYF. V usage is TRBV10-3 and J usage is TRBJ1-3; D unclear. The CDR3 extends over 16 amino acids. The germline CDR1 and CDR2 sequences are ENHRY and SYGVKD. V gave up 10 bases and J gave up 0 bases, with 19 bases separating them.

This clonotype was found many times. This chain joins TRBV7-9 and TRBJ1-1; D perhaps matches TRBD1 (6 bases). Germline-derived CDR1 and CDR2 are SEHNR and FQNEAQ (reference sequence). V was clipped by 3 bases and J by 0 bases, with 8 bases between them. This CDR3 region has 14 residues. CDR3 region: CASSLDSMNTEAFF. In DNA form, the CDR3 reads TGTGCCAGCAGCTTGGACAGCATGAACACTGAAGCTTTCTTT.

The table lists this clonotype with a count of one. The chain combines TRBV6-5 with TRBJ2-7; D is unresolved. The V gene's germline CDR1 is MNHEY and CDR2 SVGAGI. The CDR3 is made up of 14 amino acids. V dropped 2 bases and J dropped 3 bases, with 11 bases sitting between them. In DNA form, the CDR3 reads TGTGCCAGCAGTTACGGGAAAGGGTACTACGAGCAGTACTTC. Amino acids: CASSYGKGYYEQYF.

This clonotype was recorded at least ten times. J is TRBJ1-1 and V is TRBV5-1; TRBD1 matches 7 bases. The CDR3 has 15 residues. The V and J ends lost 5 bases and 0 bases, in that order; junction bases with no gene match: 7. CDR1 and CDR2 (germline): SGHRS, YFSETQ. The CDR3 is CASRPGQSMNTEAFF. DNA of the CDR3: TGCGCCAGCAGACCGGGACAGTCTATGAACACTGAAGCTTTCTTT.

This clonotype has more than one count but fewer than ten. The chain has TRBV19 and TRBJ2-7; 9 bases are a match to TRBD1. J lost 5 bases, V lost 4 bases, and 9 bases had no gene match. Germline V gene lookup returns CDR1 LNHDA and CDR2 SQIVND (reference sequence). CDR3 length: 15 amino acids. This CDR3 is CASSTLQGAGNEQYF. The CDR3 DNA is TGTGCCAGTAGTACCCTACAGGGGGCGGGAAACGAGCAGTACTTC.

Points on this clonotype: A much larger clone differs by one base, so this may be a read error. The genes are TRBV29-1 and TRBJ1-1; TRBD1 agrees at 7 bases. The length of the CDR3 is 12 residues. V lost 5 bases to trimming and J lost 7 bases; unmatched junction nucleotides: 7. Germline V lookup: CDR1 SQVTM, CDR2 ANQGSEA. The CDR3 DNA reads TGCAGCGTTCGGGGTCAGGGGGTTGAAGCTTTCTTT. Translating it yields CSVRGQGVEAFF.

This clonotype came up many times. The chain uses TRBV6-5 and TRBJ1-2, with D possibly matching TRBD1 (6 bases). Germline V gene sequence: CDR1 MNHEY, CDR2 SVGAGI. CDR3 length equals 14 residues. Deletions cut 0 bases from V and 7 bases from J, with 12 bases between. CDR3 region: CASSYSQGEVGYTF. In nucleotides, the CDR3 is TGTGCCAGCAGTTACTCACAGGGAGAAGTTGGCTACACCTTC.

This clonotype was detected many times. The rearrangement links TRBV2 to TRBJ2-7, with D hard to call. In germline, CDR1 is SNHLY, CDR2 FYNNEI. V gave up 8 bases and J gave up 0 bases, with 14 bases separating them. The CDR3 extends over 14 amino acids. In DNA form, the CDR3 reads TGTGCCAGCCGTGTCCTGGACGTCTCCTACGAGCAGTACTTC. It yields the protein CASRVLDVSYEQYF.

This clonotype appeared many times. The rearrangement joins TRBV6-1 to TRBJ2-3; perhaps TRBD2 as D (5 bases). This CDR3 contains 16 residues. The V end lost 5 bases, the J end lost 1 base, and 16 bases lay between the germline ends. In germline, CDR1 is MNHNS, CDR2 SASEGT. The CDR3 bases are TGTGCCAGCAGTCGGGATCCAGCTCTCGGCACAGATACGCAGTATTTT. It is translated as CASSRDPALGTDTQYF.

In this sample, this clonotype turned up many times. The chain has TRBV6-1 and TRBJ2-2, with D tentatively TRBD2 (6 bases). The CDR3 spans 16 residues. Germline lookup yields CDR1 MNHNS and CDR2 SASEGT. V was shortened by 8 bases and J by 0 bases, with 16 bases between the two germline ends. For the CDR3, the DNA is TGTGCCAGCTCCGGGAGCGGCTGGACGAACACCGGGGAGCTGTTTTTT. Amino acid sequence: CASSGSGWTNTGELFF.

CDR3 region: CASSLVAAGESRGYTF. The CDR3 coding sequence is TGTGCCAGCAGCTTAGTAGCCGCGGGGGAGAGTCGGGGCTACACCTTC. The chain uses TRBV7-6 and TRBJ1-2; tentative D call: TRBD1 (5 bases). Per the germline V gene, CDR1 is SGHVS and CDR2 is FNYEAQ. Trimming left V 1 base short and J 8 bases short, with 20 bases between. The CDR3 spans 16 residues.

This clonotype was counted at least ten times. This chain joins TRBV27 and TRBJ2-5, with D tentatively TRBD2 (6 bases). In germline, CDR1 is MNHEY, CDR2 SMNVEV (reference sequence). The CDR3 is 15 residues long. Trimming removed 7 bases at V and 3 bases at J, with 18 bases between. The CDR3 DNA reads TGTGCCAGCACCACGGGTTTGGGAGGAAAAGAGACCCAGTACTTC. It encodes CASTTGLGGKETQYF.

This clonotype was observed at least ten times. The J gene is TRBJ2-3, the V gene TRBV20-1, with 9 bases fitting TRBD1. Trimming took 5 bases from V and 6 from J; bases not matched to a gene: 9. Germline V gene data show CDR1 as DFQATT and CDR2 as SNEGSKA (reference sequence). This CDR3 contains 14 residues. CDR3 sequence reads: CSADPGQGLDTQYF. The DNA of the CDR3 is TGCAGTGCTGATCCGGGACAGGGATTGGATACGCAGTATTTT.